The 25 T cell receptor beta chains in this list originate from one sample, sequenced in a study of beta chain features in type 1 diabetes. Study-wide points: Among all four CD4+ subsets, Type 1 diabetes patients had TCRB CDR3s that were moderately but significantly shorter.

These TCRs are of unknown antigen specificity. Every isolated RNA sample was fully reverse transcribed, so sequencing captured expressed TCRB transcripts. The data were produced by immunoSEQ multiplex PCR, yet TCRdb's version contains in-frame clones alone and is incomplete. The sample lists 95,000 to 150,000 clones, approximately 15% occurring once. Sequenced sample: central memory CD4+ T cells from blood. Receptors were obtained from a man aged 18 to 30 with type 1 diabetes.

V is TRBV30 and J is TRBJ2-1, with D uncertain. The CDR3 extends over 13 amino acids. Trimming removed 0 bases from V and 6 bases from J, with 9 bases in between. The V gene's germline CDR1 is GTSNPN and CDR2 SVGIG (reference sequence). The CDR3 sequence is CAWSVLGTNEQFF. As DNA, the CDR3 is TGTGCCTGGAGTGTATTGGGCACCAATGAGCAGTTCTTC.

This clone has just a few counts. This chain uses TRBV27 with TRBJ2-3; TRBD1 aligns across 10 bases. The germline gives CDR1 MNHEY, CDR2 SMNVEV (reference sequence). The CDR3 length is 14 residues. Losses at the gene ends were 6 bases for V and 4 bases for J; bases not matched to a gene: 4. The CDR3 sequence is CASRGQGWADTQYF. CDR3 sequence (DNA): TGTGCCAGCAGGGGACAGGGGTGGGCAGATACGCAGTATTTT.

This clone occurred a few times. This CDR3 is also generated by other DNA sequences in the sample. The chain links TRBV7-2 to TRBJ2-7; D gene ambiguous. This CDR3 region has 11 residues. Germline-derived CDR1 and CDR2 are SGHTA and FQGNSA. The V and J ends lost 3 bases and 4 bases respectively, with 4 bases between them. CDR3 DNA: TGTGCCAGCAGCTTTATGTACGAGCAGTACTTC. Protein: CASSFMYEQYF.

In this sample, this clone turned up a few times. The V and J genes are TRBV5-4 and TRBJ2-4; D assignment may be TRBD1 or TRBD2 (7 bases each). CDR3 length: 15 amino acids. CDR1 and CDR2 (germline): SGHNT, YYREEE (reference sequence). Trimming shortened V by 4 bases and J by 7 bases, and 18 bases separated the two germline ends. The CDR3 is CASSQDLQGGNIQYF. CDR3 sequence (DNA): TGTGCCAGCAGCCAAGATCTGCAGGGGGGGAACATTCAGTACTTC. The variable domain in full, with the rest retrieved from reference TRBV5-4 and TRBJ2-4, is ETGVTQSPTHLIKTRGQQVTLRCSSQSGHNTVSWYQQALGQGPQFIFQYYREEENGRGNFPPRFSGLQFPNYSSELNVNALELDDSALYLCASSQDLQGGNIQYFGAGTRLSVL.

This clone has only a few counts. J is TRBJ1-2 and V is TRBV18; 7 bases are shared with TRBD1. CDR1 is KGHSH and CDR2 is LQKENI in the germline V gene. The CDR3 contains 14 residues. V was clipped by 3 bases and J by 6 bases; unmatched bases: 7. The CDR3: CASSPTTGSDGYTF. Here the CDR3 DNA reads TGTGCCAGCTCACCTACGACAGGGAGCGATGGCTACACCTTC.

This clone was observed a few times. The chain has TRBV7-3 and TRBJ2-6; D is ambiguous. Per the germline V gene, CDR1 is SGHTA and CDR2 is FQGTGA. The CDR3 runs 11 residues. Trimming pared 1 base from V and 9 bases from J, leaving 1 base between. In nucleotides, the CDR3 is TGTGCCAGCAGCTTAAGCAACGTCCTGACTTTC. It yields the protein CASSLSNVLTF. Combining the CDR3 with reference TRBV7-3 and TRBJ2-6 gives the whole variable domain GAGVSQTPSNKVTEKGKYVELRCDPISGHTALYWYRQSLGQGPEFLIYFQGTGAADDSGLPNDRFFAVRPEGSVSTLKIQRTERGDSAVYLCASSLSNVLTFGAGSRLTVL.

Details on this clone: The identical CDR3 is also encoded by other nucleotide sequences in the sample. The chain joins TRBV29-1 to TRBJ2-3; weak D call: TRBD2 (6 bases). This CDR3 spans 14 amino acids. V shed 3 bases and J shed 0 bases, with 10 bases lying between them. CDR1 and CDR2 (germline): SQVTM, ANQGSEA. Written as DNA, the CDR3 is TGCAGCGTTGATGGGGGGTCTAGCACAGATACGCAGTATTTT. Its translation: CSVDGGSSTDTQYF.

This clone was seen a few times. The junction and the germline gene differ at one end; a read error may be behind it. The chain recombines TRBV7-2 with TRBJ2-2; 9 nucleotides line up with TRBD1. There are 15 residues in the CDR3. Germline V lookup: CDR1 SGHTA, CDR2 FQGNSA. The CDR3 nucleotides read TGCGCCAGCAGTCGAAACAGGGGGCGCACCGGGGAGCTGTTTTTT. This encodes CASSRNRGRTGELFF. The full variable domain, completed using reference TRBV7-2 and TRBJ2-2, is GAGVSQSPSNKVTEKGKDVELRCDPISGHTALYWYRQSLGQGLEFLIYFQGNSAPDKSGLPSDRFSAERTGGSVSTLTIQRTQQEDSAVYLCASSRNRGRTGELFFGEGSRLTVL.

This clone was seen a few times. This chain joins TRBV25-1 and TRBJ2-2; the D is unclear. CDR3 size: 13 residues. Germline CDR1 is MGHDK and CDR2 is SYGVNS. V was cut by 8 bases and J by 6 bases, with 13 bases left in between. Written as DNA, the CDR3 is TGTGCCAGCGGAGATGGAGTGCCCGGGGAGCTGTTTTTT. The encoded protein is CASGDGVPGELFF.

This clone was counted a few times. A much more abundant neighbour one base away suggests this may be a read error. This same CDR3 is encoded by further DNA sequences in the sample. The chain couples TRBV7-2 to TRBJ1-6; 7 nucleotides agree with TRBD1. CDR1 and CDR2 from the germline V gene are SGHTA and FQGNSA. CDR3 size: 15 residues. The trim removed 0 bases at V and 10 bases at J, leaving 6 bases unmatched. The DNA for the CDR3 is TGTGCCAGCAGCTTAGCTACAGGGGCGGGGTCACCCCTCCACTTT. Protein: CASSLATGAGSPLHF.

This clone was observed a single time. V and J are TRBV7-8 and TRBJ1-5; no clear D gene. Germline CDR1 reads SGHVS; CDR2 reads FQNEAQ. V was cut by 1 base and J by 3 bases, with 7 bases left in between. CDR3 length: 14 residues. The CDR3 coding sequence is TGTGCCAGCAGCTTAGTCAGTGCCAATCAGCCCCAGCATTTT. It specifies CASSLVSANQPQHF.

In this sample, this clone turned up a few times. The chain employs TRBV30 and TRBJ1-3; 8 bases agree with TRBD1. The V gene's germline CDR1 is GTSNPN and CDR2 SVGIG (reference sequence). The V and J ends lost 2 bases and 4 bases, in that order; junction bases with no gene match: 4. The CDR3 runs 14 residues. DNA of the CDR3: TGTGCCTGGAGTATGGGACAGGAAGGAAACACCATATATTTT. Protein: CAWSMGQEGNTIYF. The entire variable domain, with the rest obtained from reference TRBV30 and TRBJ1-3, is as follows: SQTIHQWPATLVQPVGSPLSLECTVEGTSNPNLYWYRQAAGRGLQLLFYSVGIGQISSEVPQNLSASRPQDRQFILSSKKLLLSDSGFYLCAWSMGQEGNTIYFGEGSWLTVV.

The chain combines TRBV7-2 with TRBJ2-7; no definite D call. The CDR3 contains 13 residues. In germline, CDR1 is SGHTA, CDR2 FQGNSA. V shed 1 base and J shed 1 base, with 5 bases lying between them. Here the CDR3 reads CASSLDRSYEQYF. CDR3 DNA sequence: TGTGCCAGCAGCTTAGACAGATCCTACGAGCAGTACTTC.

This clone was seen ten or more times. The gene calls are TRBV2 and TRBJ2-7, with a weak D call TRBD2 (5 bases). The V gene lost 5 bases and the J gene lost 3 bases, with 8 bases spanning the gap. CDR3 length: 12 amino acids. The germline V gene has CDR1 SNHLY and CDR2 FYNNEI. The CDR3 DNA follows: TGTGCCAGCAGTCCTAGCTACTACGAGCAGTACTTC. Its protein is CASSPSYYEQYF.

This chain connects TRBV27 to TRBJ2-6, with TRBD1 as a possible D gene (7 bases). CDR1 and CDR2 (germline): MNHEY, SMNVEV (reference sequence). The CDR3 runs to 21 residues. The germline V and J ends were trimmed by 2 bases and 3 bases, with 26 bases remaining between them. The CDR3 protein is CASSLEPLRQGGLGGANVLTF. In DNA, the CDR3 is TGTGCCAGCAGTTTAGAGCCCCTCCGGCAGGGGGGTTTAGGTGGGGCCAACGTCCTGACTTTC.

The rearrangement uses TRBV9 and TRBJ2-5; D is unresolved. Germline V lookup: CDR1 SGDLS, CDR2 YYNGEE. This CDR3 region has 13 residues. Trimming removed 4 bases at V and 2 bases at J, with 9 bases between. CDR3 nucleotide sequence: TGTGCCAGCAGCTCCCGACTGCAAGAGACCCAGTACTTC. It specifies CASSSRLQETQYF.

This clone was counted at least ten times. V and J are TRBV14 and TRBJ2-3; 9 bases map to TRBD2. Germline assignment: CDR1 SGHDN and CDR2 FVKESK. V was pared by 5 bases and J by 2 bases, with 8 bases of the junction left unmatched. This CDR3 has 16 amino acids. The CDR3 protein is CASSSRAGGDTDTQYF. CDR3 in DNA: TGTGCCAGCAGCTCCCGAGCGGGAGGTGACACAGATACGCAGTATTTT.

V gene TRBV7-2 combines with J gene TRBJ2-3, with D uncertain. Germline loops: CDR1 SGHTA, CDR2 FQGNSA. The CDR3 extends over 9 amino acids. V was shortened by 3 bases and J by 9 bases, with 1 base between the two germline ends. The CDR3 region is CASSLTQYF. The CDR3, as DNA: TGTGCCAGCAGCTTGACGCAGTATTTT.

At least ten counts were recorded for this clone. This CDR3 is CASSPGQGIGEQFF. CDR3 sequence (DNA): TGTGCCAGCAGCCCTGGACAGGGAATAGGCGAGCAGTTCTTC. The chain recombines TRBV7-9 with TRBJ2-1; TRBD1 matches at 8 bases. The germline CDR1 and CDR2 sequences are SEHNR and FQNEAQ (reference sequence). With V trimmed by 5 bases and J by 10 bases, 10 bases remained unmatched. This CDR3 is 14 amino acids long.

This clone has a handful of counts. The chain recombines TRBV7-9 with TRBJ1-2, with TRBD1 matching over 9 bases. Trimming at V came to 4 bases and at J to 3 bases, leaving 3 bases not matched to a gene. The CDR3 sequence is 14 residues long. From germline, CDR1 is SEHNR and CDR2 FQNEAQ (reference sequence). CDR3 protein: CASSSGQGYYGYTF. CDR3 nucleotide sequence: TGTGCCAGCAGCTCGGGACAGGGATACTATGGCTACACCTTC. The full variable domain, completed using reference TRBV7-9 and TRBJ1-2, is DTGVSQNPRHKITKRGQNVTFRCDPISEHNRLYWYRQTLGQGPEFLTYFQNEAQLEKSRLLSDRFSAERPKGSFSTLEIQRTEQGDSAMYLCASSSGQGYYGYTFGSGTRLTVV.

This clone has only a few counts. Other DNA sequences within the sample encode an identical CDR3. J is TRBJ2-3 and V is TRBV30; 7 bases align to TRBD1. Germline V gene lookup returns CDR1 GTSNPN and CDR2 SVGIG (reference sequence). This CDR3 comprises 13 residues. The V segment lost 3 bases and the J segment 6 bases; nucleotides outside the gene matches: 6. The CDR3: CAWRSSGGDTQYF. CDR3 in DNA: TGTGCCTGGAGATCCTCAGGGGGTGATACGCAGTATTTT. The entire variable domain, with the rest obtained from reference TRBV30 and TRBJ2-3, is as follows: SQTIHQWPATLVQPVGSPLSLECTVEGTSNPNLYWYRQAAGRGLQLLFYSVGIGQISSEVPQNLSASRPQDRQFILSSKKLLLSDSGFYLCAWRSSGGDTQYFGPGTRLTVL.

This sequence joins TRBV5-6 and TRBJ2-1; no definite D call. Germline CDR1 reads SGHDT; CDR2 reads YYEEEE. The V and J ends lost 0 bases and 10 bases respectively, with 11 bases between them. The CDR3 spans 13 residues. The CDR3 DNA sequence: TGTGCCAGCAGCTTGGAGTTCCGGGCCGAGCAGTTCTTC. This translates into CASSLEFRAEQFF.

This clone was recorded a few times. Within the sample, other DNA sequences also encode this same CDR3. The chain employs TRBV18 and TRBJ2-3, with TRBD2 identical over 7 bases. Germline trimming cut 2 bases from V and 5 bases from J; bases unmatched to any gene: 4. The germline CDR1 and CDR2 sequences are KGHSH and LQKENI. This CDR3 has 14 amino acids. The CDR3 DNA sequence: TGTGCCAGCTCACCAGGCATAGCGGGAGATACGCAGTATTTT. This encodes CASSPGIAGDTQYF. Full variable domain (outside the CDR3, taken from reference TRBV18 and TRBJ2-3): NAGVMQNPRHLVRRRGQEARLRCSPMKGHSHVYWYRQLPEEGLKFMVYLQKENIIDESGMPKERFSAEFPKEGPSILRIQQVVRGDSAAYFCASSPGIAGDTQYFGPGTRLTVL.

This clone has a handful of counts. The rearrangement uses TRBV4-1 and TRBJ1-5; D is possibly TRBD1 (6 bases). The V gene's germline CDR1 is MGHRA and CDR2 YSYEKL. The CDR3 runs to 16 residues. V shed 1 base and J shed 6 bases, with 16 bases lying between them. CDR3 loop: CASSQGYQGNPQPQHF. CDR3 nucleotide sequence: TGCGCCAGCAGCCAAGGTTATCAGGGGAATCCTCAGCCCCAGCATTTT.

This chain uses TRBV5-5 with TRBJ2-1, with D maybe TRBD2 (6 bases). CDR1 and CDR2 (germline): SGHKS, YYEKEE (reference sequence). Trimming took 3 bases from V and 6 from J, leaving 13 bases between them. The CDR3 covers 14 residues. CDR3 nucleotide sequence: TGTGCCAGCAGCTCGATTAACGGGGGCAATGAGCAGTTCTTC. It specifies CASSSINGGNEQFF.